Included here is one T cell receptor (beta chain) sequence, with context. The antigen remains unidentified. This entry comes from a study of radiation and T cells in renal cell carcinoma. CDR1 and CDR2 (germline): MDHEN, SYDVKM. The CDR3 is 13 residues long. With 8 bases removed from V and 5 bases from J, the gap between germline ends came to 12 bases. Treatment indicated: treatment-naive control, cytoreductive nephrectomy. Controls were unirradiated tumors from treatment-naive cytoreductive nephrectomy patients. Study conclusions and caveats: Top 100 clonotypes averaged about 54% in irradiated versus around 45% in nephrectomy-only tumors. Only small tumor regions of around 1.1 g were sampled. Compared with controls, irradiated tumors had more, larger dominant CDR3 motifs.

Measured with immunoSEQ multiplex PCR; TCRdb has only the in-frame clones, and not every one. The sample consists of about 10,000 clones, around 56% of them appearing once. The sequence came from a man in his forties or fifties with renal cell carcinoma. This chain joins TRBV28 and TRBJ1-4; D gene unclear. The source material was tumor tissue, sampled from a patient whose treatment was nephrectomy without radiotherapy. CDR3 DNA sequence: TGTGCCAGCCAAGGGAGATGGAATGAAAAACTGTTTTTT. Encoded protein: CASQGRWNEKLFF.